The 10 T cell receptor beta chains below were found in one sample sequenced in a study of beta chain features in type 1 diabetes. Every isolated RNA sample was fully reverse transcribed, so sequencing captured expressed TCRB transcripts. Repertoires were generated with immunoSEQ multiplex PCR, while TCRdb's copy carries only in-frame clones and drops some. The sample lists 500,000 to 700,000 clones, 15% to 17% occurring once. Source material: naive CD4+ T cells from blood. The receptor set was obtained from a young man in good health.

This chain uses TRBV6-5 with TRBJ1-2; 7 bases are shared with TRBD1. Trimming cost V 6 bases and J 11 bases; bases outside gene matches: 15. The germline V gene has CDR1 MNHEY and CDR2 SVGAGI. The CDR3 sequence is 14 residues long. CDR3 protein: CASSSGQVYGRYTF. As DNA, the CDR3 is TGTGCCAGCAGCTCCGGACAGGTCTATGGGAGGTACACCTTC.

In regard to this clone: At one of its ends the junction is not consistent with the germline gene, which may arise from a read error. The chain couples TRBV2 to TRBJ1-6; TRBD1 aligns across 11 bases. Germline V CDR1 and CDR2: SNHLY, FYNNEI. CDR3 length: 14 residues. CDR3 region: CASSEKSSWDRGDF. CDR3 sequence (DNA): TGTGCCAGCAGTGAGAAATCCAGCTGGGACAGGGGGGACTTT.

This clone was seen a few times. The CDR3 reads CASSPGPGGNTYEQYF. CDR3 DNA: TGTGCCAGCAGCCCGGGGCCGGGGGGGAACACCTACGAGCAGTACTTC. The chain is built from TRBV7-2 and TRBJ2-7; 8 bases line up with TRBD2. J lost 2 bases, V lost 5 bases, and 11 bases had no gene match. This CDR3 has 16 amino acids. Germline-derived CDR1 and CDR2 are SGHTA and FQGNSA.

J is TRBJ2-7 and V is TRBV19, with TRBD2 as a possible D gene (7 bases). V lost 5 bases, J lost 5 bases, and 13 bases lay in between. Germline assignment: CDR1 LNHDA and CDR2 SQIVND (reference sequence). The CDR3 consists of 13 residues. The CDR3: CASSSQGRDEQYF. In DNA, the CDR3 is TGTGCCAGTAGTTCCCAGGGGAGGGACGAGCAGTACTTC.

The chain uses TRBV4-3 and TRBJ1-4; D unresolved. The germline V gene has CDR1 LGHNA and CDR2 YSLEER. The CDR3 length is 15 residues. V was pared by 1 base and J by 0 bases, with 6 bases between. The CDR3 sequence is CASSQAYATNEKLFF. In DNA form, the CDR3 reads TGCGCCAGCAGCCAAGCTTATGCAACTAATGAAAAACTGTTTTTT.

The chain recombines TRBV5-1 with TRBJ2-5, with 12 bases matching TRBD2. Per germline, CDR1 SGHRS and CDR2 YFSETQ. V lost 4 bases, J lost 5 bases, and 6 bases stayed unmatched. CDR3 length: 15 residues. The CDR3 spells CASSTTSGGRETQYF. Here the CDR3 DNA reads TGCGCCAGCAGCACGACTAGCGGGGGACGTGAGACCCAGTACTTC. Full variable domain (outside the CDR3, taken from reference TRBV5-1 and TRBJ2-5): KAGVTQTPRYLIKTRGQQVTLSCSPISGHRSVSWYQQTPGQGLQFLFEYFSETQRNKGNFPGRFSGRQFSNSRSEMNVSTLELGDSALYLCASSTTSGGRETQYFGPGTRLLVL.

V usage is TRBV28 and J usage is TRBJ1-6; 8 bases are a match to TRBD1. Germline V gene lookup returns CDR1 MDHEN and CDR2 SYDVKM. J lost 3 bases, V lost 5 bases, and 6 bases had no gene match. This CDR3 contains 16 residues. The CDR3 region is CASSPGTGFYNSPLHF. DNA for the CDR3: TGTGCCAGCAGTCCCGGGACAGGATTCTATAATTCACCCCTCCACTTT.

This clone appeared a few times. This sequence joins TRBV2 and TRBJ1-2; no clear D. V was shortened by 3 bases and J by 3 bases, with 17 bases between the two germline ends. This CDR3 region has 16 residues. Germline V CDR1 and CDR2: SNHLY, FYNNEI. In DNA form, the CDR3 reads TGTGCCAGCAGTGACGCGTCAGGCGGTGGGTACTATGGCTACACCTTC. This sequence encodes CASSDASGGGYYGYTF.

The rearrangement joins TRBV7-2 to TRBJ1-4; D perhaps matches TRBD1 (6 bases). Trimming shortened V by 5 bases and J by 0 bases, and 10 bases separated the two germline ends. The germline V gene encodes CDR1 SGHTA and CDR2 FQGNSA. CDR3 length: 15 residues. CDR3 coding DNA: TGTGCCAGCAGCCGCTACAGGGCAACTAATGAAAAACTGTTTTTT. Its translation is CASSRYRATNEKLFF.

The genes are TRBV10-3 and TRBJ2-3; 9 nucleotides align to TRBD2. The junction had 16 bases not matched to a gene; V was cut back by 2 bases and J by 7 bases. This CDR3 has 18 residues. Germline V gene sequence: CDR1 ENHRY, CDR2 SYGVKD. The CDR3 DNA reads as TGTGCCATCAGTGAGGCTCCCCCCGGGACTAGCACCTACAATACGCAGTATTTT. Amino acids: CAISEAPPGTSTYNTQYF.